This TCR beta chain originates from a study of blood T cell repertoires in COVID-19. The germline V gene encodes CDR1 SEHNR and CDR2 FQNEAQ (reference sequence). The ends were cut back, 1 base at V and 0 bases at J, with 6 bases in the middle. The CDR3 sequence is 14 residues long. Those enrolled, adults aged roughly 18 to 89 years, came from 25 or so US areas. Repertoires were generated with immunoSEQ multiplex PCR, while TCRdb's copy carries only in-frame clones and drops some. The sample has roughly 180,000 clones, over 75% seen once. The sequence was obtained from a woman aged 40 to 55 with acute COVID-19. Sequences were obtained from PBMCs or T cells enriched from blood (not recorded which). The rearrangement joins TRBV7-9 to TRBJ1-1; no clear D. The DNA of the CDR3 is TGTGCCAGCAGCTTAGACGGTTTGAACACTGAAGCTTTCTTT. Protein sequence: CASSLDGLNTEAFF.